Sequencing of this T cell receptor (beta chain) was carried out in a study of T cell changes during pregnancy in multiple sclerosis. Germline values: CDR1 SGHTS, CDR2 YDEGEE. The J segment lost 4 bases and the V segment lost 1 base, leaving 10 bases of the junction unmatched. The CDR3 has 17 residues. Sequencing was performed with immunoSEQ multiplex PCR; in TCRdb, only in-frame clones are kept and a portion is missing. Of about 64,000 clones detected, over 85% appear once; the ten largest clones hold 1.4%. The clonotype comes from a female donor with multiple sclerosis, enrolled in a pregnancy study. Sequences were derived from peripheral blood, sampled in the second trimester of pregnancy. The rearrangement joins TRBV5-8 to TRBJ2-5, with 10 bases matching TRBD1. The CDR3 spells CASSLLTGGVAGETQYF. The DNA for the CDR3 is TGTGCCAGCAGCTTGTTGACAGGGGGCGTAGCGGGAGAGACCCAGTACTTC. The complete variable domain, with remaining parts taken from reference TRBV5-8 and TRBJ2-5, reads EAGVTQSPTHLIKTRGQQATLRCSPISGHTSVYWYQQALGLGLQFLLWYDEGEERNRGNFPPRFSGRQFPNYSSELNVNALELEDSALYLCASSLLTGGVAGETQYFGPGTRLLVL.